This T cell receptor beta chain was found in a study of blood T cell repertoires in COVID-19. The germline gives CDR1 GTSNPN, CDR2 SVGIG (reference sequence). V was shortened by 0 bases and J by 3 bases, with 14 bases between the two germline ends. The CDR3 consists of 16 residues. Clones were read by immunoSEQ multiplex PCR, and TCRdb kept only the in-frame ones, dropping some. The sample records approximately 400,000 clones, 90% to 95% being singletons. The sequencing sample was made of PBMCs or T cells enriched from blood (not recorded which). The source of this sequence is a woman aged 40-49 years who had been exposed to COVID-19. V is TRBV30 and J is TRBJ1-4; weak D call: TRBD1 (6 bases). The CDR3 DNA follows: TGTGCCTGGAGTGTAGGGGGGGTGCCGTCTAATGAAAAACTGTTTTTT. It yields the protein CAWSVGGVPSNEKLFF.